The clone carrying this T cell receptor beta chain was picked up many times. The data derive from a study of T-cell reconstitution after alpha-beta-depleted transplantation in children. V lost 5 bases to trimming and J lost 3 bases; unmatched junction nucleotides: 8. The CDR3 covers 15 residues. The germline V gene has CDR1 SGHTA and CDR2 FQGNSA. Preparation of the TCRbeta library used unique molecular identifiers. MiXCR, applied by TCRdb to the PCR reads, yields one record per CDR3 protein. This sample has 600,000 to 800,000 distinct CDR3 sequences; around 13% occur once, and the top ten carry 0.65% to 0.9%.

The receptor was derived from a girl aged 2 to 9 with congenital amegakaryocytic thrombocytopenia, due to receive a stem cell transplant. Specimen: PBMCs, collected before TCRalphabeta/CD19-depleted stem cell transplant. V usage is TRBV7-2 and J usage is TRBJ2-7; 9 positions agree with TRBD2. The DNA of the CDR3 is TGTGCCAGCAGCCAATTCGGGACTAGCCTCTACGAGCAGTACTTC. Its protein is CASSQFGTSLYEQYF.